This T cell receptor (beta chain) appears in the sequencing data of a study of blood T cell repertoires in COVID-19. The germline gives CDR1 SGDLS, CDR2 YYNGEE. CDR3 length: 12 amino acids. Trimming removed 5 bases from V and 1 base from J, with 6 bases in between. Clones were read by immunoSEQ multiplex PCR, and TCRdb kept only the in-frame ones, dropping some. The repertoire consists of more than 300,000 clones, with around nine tenths occurring once and the leading ten covering about 7%. Patients of the Seattle cohort, enrolled during active infection, were followed longitudinally. The chain couples TRBV9 to TRBJ1-2, with D unresolved. The sequence came from a woman in her sixties or seventies with COVID-19, enrolled during active disease. Sequencing input: peripheral blood. CDR3 loop: CASRADNYGYTF. As DNA, the CDR3 is TGTGCCAGCAGGGCAGATAACTATGGCTACACCTTC.